In this sample, the clone carrying this T cell receptor beta chain is medium-sized. Method: immunoSEQ multiplex PCR; TCRdb's copy keeps in-frame clones and lacks some. Among 65,000 to 85,000 clones listed, 84% were seen once. The sample originates from a study of OX40 agonist ivuxolimab in advanced cancers. At the level of the study: Patients were given ivuxolimab, an antibody that agonizes OX40 (CD134). The patients received ivuxolimab by intravenous route every 2 weeks at 0.01 to 10 mg/kg.

Germline V gene data show CDR1 as LNHDA and CDR2 as SQIVND (reference sequence). V gave up 5 bases and J gave up 4 bases; unmatched junction bases: 8. The CDR3 has 15 residues. This TCR was recovered from an adult with an advanced solid tumor such as melanoma, head and neck, liver or kidney cancer. The chain uses TRBV19 and TRBJ1-2; 9 bases align to TRBD1. This sample comprised CD4+ or CD8+ T cells sorted from blood, obtained in a trial of the OX40 agonist ivuxolimab. The CDR3 bases are TGTGCCAGTAGTTTCACAGGGGGCTCCTCCTATGGCTACACCTTC. Amino acid sequence: CASSFTGGSSYGYTF.